The clone carrying this T cell receptor beta chain has only one observation. The antigen is unknown. Clones were sequenced by immunoSEQ multiplex PCR, and TCRdb holds only the in-frame ones, with some missing. Of more than 75,000 clones listed, about 88% are singletons. The CDR3 sequence is 16 residues long. The germline V gene encodes CDR1 LNHDA and CDR2 SQIVND (reference sequence). Unmatched junction bases numbered 6, after V lost 5 bases and J lost 7 bases. This sample stems from a study of T cell responses to AZD1222 COVID-19 vaccine. Findings and limits, study-wide: Repertoire sampling occurred only after the peak T cell response. White British ancestry dominated among donors, who included more females, and clonal diversity was possibly underestimated. Close to half of spike-specific TCRs reportedly recognize unmutated variant regions. Only 5 or 6 people who got AZD1222 tested seropositive at baseline.

The source material was peripheral blood, sampled 28 days after the second AZD1222 dose. The V and J genes are TRBV19 and TRBJ2-1, with TRBD2 identical over 15 bases. The origin of this receptor is an adult who received the AZD1222 COVID-19 vaccine. CDR3: CASSGLAGGPGNEQFF. The DNA for the CDR3 is TGTGCCAGTAGTGGACTAGCGGGAGGGCCTGGAAATGAGCAGTTCTTC.